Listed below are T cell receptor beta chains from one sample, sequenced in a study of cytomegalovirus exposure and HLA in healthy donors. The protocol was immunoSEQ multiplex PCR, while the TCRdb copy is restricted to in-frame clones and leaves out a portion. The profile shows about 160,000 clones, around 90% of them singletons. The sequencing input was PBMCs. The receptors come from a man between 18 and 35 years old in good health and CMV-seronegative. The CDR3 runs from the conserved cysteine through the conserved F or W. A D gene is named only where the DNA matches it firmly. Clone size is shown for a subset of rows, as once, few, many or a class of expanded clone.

CDR3: CASQTGGPGANVLTF
DNA: TGTGCCAGCCAGACAGGGGGGCCTGGGGCCAACGTCCTGACTTTC
V: TRBV2
J: TRBJ2-6
size: once
D: TRBD1

CDR3: CASSYQNAQGVYGYTF
DNA: TGTGCCAGCAGTTACCAAAACGCGCAGGGCGTTTATGGCTACACCTTC
V: TRBV6-5
J: TRBJ1-2
size: .
D: .

CDR3: CASSFWGQGGSVTEAFF
DNA: TGTGCCAGCAGTTTTTGGGGACAGGGAGGATCGGTCACTGAAGCTTTCTTT
V: TRBV27
J: TRBJ1-1
size: .
D: TRBD1

CDR3: CASIAGGLFDEQFF
DNA: TGTGCCAGCATAGCGGGGGGGCTTTTCGATGAGCAGTTCTTC
V: TRBV2
J: TRBJ2-1
size: .
D: TRBD2

CDR3: CAISAGANTEAFF
DNA: TGTGCCATCAGCGCGGGGGCTAACACTGAAGCTTTCTTT
V: TRBV10-3
J: TRBJ1-1
size: .
D: .

CDR3: CASSSLTNTEAFF
DNA: TGTGCCAGTAGTTCCCTCACAAACACTGAAGCTTTCTTT
V: TRBV19
J: TRBJ1-1
size: .
D: .

CDR3: CASSTGVFNYGYTF
DNA: TGCGCCAGCAGCACAGGGGTTTTTAACTATGGCTACACCTTC
V: TRBV5-1
J: TRBJ1-2
size: .
D: TRBD1

CDR3: CSVGGTGVSDTQYF
DNA: TGCAGCGTTGGCGGAACAGGCGTTTCCGATACGCAGTATTTT
V: TRBV29-1
J: TRBJ2-3
size: .
D: .

CDR3: CSVETSGWQFF
DNA: TGCAGCGTAGAGACTAGCGGGTGGCAGTTCTTC
V: TRBV29-1
J: TRBJ2-1
size: .
D: TRBD2

CDR3: CASSFDRAYEQFF
DNA: TGTGCCAGCAGCTTTGACAGGGCCTATGAGCAGTTCTTC
V: TRBV7-9
J: TRBJ2-1
size: .
D: TRBD1

CDR3: CASSVSLGPNEKLFF
DNA: TGTGCCAGCAGTGTCTCTCTGGGGCCTAATGAAAAACTGTTTTTT
V: TRBV25-1
J: TRBJ1-4
size: .
D: .

CDR3: CASSVSQVDQPQHF
DNA: TGTGCCAGCAGCGTCAGCCAGGTGGATCAGCCCCAGCATTTT
V: TRBV7-2
J: TRBJ1-5
size: .
D: .

CDR3: CASSFTGGGTNEKLFF
DNA: TGTGCCAGCAGTTTCACAGGGGGCGGGACTAATGAAAAACTGTTTTTT
V: TRBV6-5
J: TRBJ1-4
size: .
D: TRBD1

CDR3: CASSQSTVNTGELFF
DNA: TGTGCCAGCAGCCAATCGACAGTGAACACCGGGGAGCTGTTTTTT
V: TRBV4-2
J: TRBJ2-2
size: .
D: .

CDR3: CASSVEALGQPQHF
DNA: TGTGCCAGCAGTGTTGAAGCTCTGGGCCAGCCCCAGCATTTT
V: TRBV6-4
J: TRBJ1-5
size: .
D: .

CDR3: CAWARLISGNTIYF
DNA: TGTGCCTGGGCCAGGTTAATTTCTGGAAACACCATATATTTT
V: TRBV30
J: TRBJ1-3
size: .
D: .

CDR3: CASKIAGGPHEQYF
DNA: TGTGCCAGCAAAATAGCGGGAGGGCCCCACGAGCAGTACTTC
V: TRBV6-6
J: TRBJ2-7
size: .
D: TRBD2

CDR3: CASSTPPGLAGEKVDYEQYF
DNA: TGTGCCAGCAGCACACCCCCGGGACTAGCGGGAGAGAAGGTGGACTACGAGCAGTACTTC
V: TRBV9
J: TRBJ2-7
size: .
D: TRBD2

CDR3: CASSMGLNQPQHF
DNA: TGTGCCAGTAGTATGGGACTCAATCAGCCCCAGCATTTT
V: TRBV19
J: TRBJ1-5
size: .
D: .

CDR3: CASSQERGVGNEKLFF
DNA: TGCGCCAGCAGCCAAGAAAGGGGCGTCGGAAATGAAAAACTGTTTTTT
V: TRBV4-1
J: TRBJ1-4
size: .
D: .

CDR3: CASRGVGRESDTQYF
DNA: TGTGCCAGCAGGGGGGTTGGGCGGGAGTCAGATACGCAGTATTTT
V: TRBV2
J: TRBJ2-3
size: .
D: TRBD2

CDR3: CASSLSRGGTDTQYF
DNA: TGTGCCAGCAGTTTATCCAGGGGTGGTACAGATACGCAGTATTTT
V: TRBV27
J: TRBJ2-3
size: .
D: .

CDR3: CASRIAGPNSPLHF
DNA: TGTGCCAGCAGGATAGCAGGGCCCAATTCACCCCTCCACTTT
V: TRBV6-5
J: TRBJ1-6
size: .
D: .

CDR3: CASSNSGGYTGELFF
DNA: TGTGCCAGCAGCAACTCAGGGGGCTACACCGGGGAGCTGTTTTTT
V: TRBV7-9
J: TRBJ2-2
size: .
D: TRBD1

CDR3: CASTPGPRNTIYF
DNA: TGTGCCAGCACCCCCGGTCCGAGAAACACCATATATTTT
V: TRBV28
J: TRBJ1-3
size: .
D: .

CDR3: CASSLQQGTQSRGYTF
DNA: TGTGCCAGCAGCTTGCAGCAGGGGACACAGAGCCGTGGCTACACCTTC
V: TRBV5-5
J: TRBJ1-2
size: .
D: .

CDR3: CASSLLAGGANTGELFF
DNA: TGTGCCAGCAGTTTACTAGCGGGAGGAGCGAACACCGGGGAGCTGTTTTTT
V: TRBV6-4
J: TRBJ2-2
size: .
D: TRBD2

CDR3: CAISGASETSSYEQYF
DNA: TGTGCCATCAGTGGGGCGTCCGAGACTAGCAGCTACGAGCAGTACTTC
V: TRBV10-3
J: TRBJ2-7
size: .
D: TRBD2

CDR3: CASSSTGWREKLFF
DNA: TGTGCCAGCAGTTCGACAGGGTGGAGAGAAAAACTGTTTTTT
V: TRBV27
J: TRBJ1-4
size: .
D: TRBD1

CDR3: CASSQGGQGAGELFF
DNA: TGCGCCAGCAGCCAAGGGGGCCAGGGGGCCGGGGAGCTGTTTTTT
V: TRBV4-1
J: TRBJ2-2
size: .
D: TRBD1

CDR3: CASSQKETQYF
DNA: TGTGCCAGCAGCCAAAAAGAGACCCAGTACTTC
V: TRBV7-6
J: TRBJ2-5
size: .
D: .

CDR3: CASSRDSVNQPQHF
DNA: TGTGCCAGCAGCCGTGACAGTGTCAATCAGCCCCAGCATTTT
V: TRBV7-9
J: TRBJ1-5
size: .
D: .

CDR3: CASSQIGTGGENTIYF
DNA: TGTGCCAGCAGCCAAATCGGGACAGGGGGCGAAAACACCATATATTTT
V: TRBV4-2
J: TRBJ1-3
size: .
D: TRBD1

CDR3: CASSLSPGQPNEQYF
DNA: TGTGCCAGCAGTCTATCCCCGGGACAGCCAAACGAGCAGTACTTC
V: TRBV27
J: TRBJ2-7
size: .
D: TRBD1

CDR3: CASSIGTGGTEAFF
DNA: TGTGCCAGCAGCATTGGGACAGGGGGAACTGAAGCTTTCTTT
V: TRBV5-6
J: TRBJ1-1
size: .
D: TRBD1

CDR3: CASSIGAGDQPQHF
DNA: TGTGCCAGTAGTATAGGTGCCGGGGATCAGCCCCAGCATTTT
V: TRBV19
J: TRBJ1-5
size: once
D: .

CDR3: CASSPQGAQYNEQFF
DNA: TGTGCCAGCAGCCCTCAGGGGGCCCAATACAATGAGCAGTTCTTC
V: TRBV5-6
J: TRBJ2-1
size: .
D: TRBD1

CDR3: CASSGPSGRANEQYF
DNA: TGTGCCAGCAGCGGACCTAGCGGGAGGGCCAACGAGCAGTACTTC
V: TRBV7-9
J: TRBJ2-7
size: .
D: TRBD2

CDR3: CAIRQEQDNEQFF
DNA: TGTGCCATTAGACAAGAACAGGACAATGAGCAGTTCTTC
V: TRBV19
J: TRBJ2-1
size: .
D: .

CDR3: CASSDSVPSSNQPQHF
DNA: TGTGCCAGCAGTGATTCGGTACCCTCAAGCAATCAGCCCCAGCATTTT
V: TRBV2
J: TRBJ1-5
size: .
D: .

CDR3: CASSELMDRGFTSSYNEQFF
DNA: TGTGCCAGCAGTGAATTAATGGACAGGGGGTTTACAAGCTCCTACAATGAGCAGTTCTTC
V: TRBV6-1
J: TRBJ2-1
size: .
D: TRBD1

CDR3: CASSQSGNYGYTF
DNA: TGCGCCAGCAGCCAATCGGGGAACTATGGCTACACCTTC
V: TRBV4-3
J: TRBJ1-2
size: .
D: .

CDR3: CASSFPGGGTGNTIYF
DNA: TGTGCCAGCAGTTTTCCCGGGGGAGGTACTGGAAACACCATATATTTT
V: TRBV27
J: TRBJ1-3
size: .
D: .

CDR3: CASKYSGRNRFGNTGELFF
DNA: TGTGCCAGCAAGTATAGCGGGAGGAATCGTTTTGGTAACACCGGGGAGCTGTTTTTT
V: TRBV11-2
J: TRBJ2-2
size: .
D: TRBD2

CDR3: CASSLSGLGGELFF
DNA: TGTGCCAGCAGCTTATCGGGATTGGGCGGGGAGCTGTTTTTT
V: TRBV7-9
J: TRBJ2-2
size: .
D: .

CDR3: CASSNTGGNQPQHF
DNA: TGTGCCAGTAGCAACACAGGGGGCAATCAGCCCCAGCATTTT
V: TRBV19
J: TRBJ1-5
size: .
D: TRBD1

CDR3: CASRRNRNTEAFF
DNA: TGTGCCAGCAGACGAAACAGGAACACTGAAGCTTTCTTT
V: TRBV7-9
J: TRBJ1-1
size: .
D: .

CDR3: CASRSPGSTEAFF
DNA: TGTGCCAGTAGATCGCCGGGGAGCACTGAAGCTTTCTTT
V: TRBV19
J: TRBJ1-1
size: .
D: .

CDR3: CATRDRRETQYF
DNA: TGTGCCACCAGGGACAGGCGGGAGACCCAGTACTTC
V: TRBV18
J: TRBJ2-5
size: .
D: TRBD1

CDR3: CASSDPFGTGELFF
DNA: TGTGCCAGCAGTGACCCTTTCGGCACCGGGGAGCTGTTTTTT
V: TRBV6-1
J: TRBJ2-2
size: .
D: .

CDR3: CASSPGTGGIGEQFF
DNA: TGCGCCAGCAGCCCCGGGACAGGGGGCATAGGGGAGCAGTTCTTC
V: TRBV10-1
J: TRBJ2-1
size: .
D: TRBD1